This TCR beta chain was sequenced during a study of shared clonotypes between healthy human individuals. Overall study: Plates per donor: three CD4 naive, three CD4 memory, two CD8 naive, one CD8 memory.

Trimming removed 1 base from V and 4 bases from J, with 14 bases in between. This CDR3 has 15 amino acids. Germline V gives CDR1 SGHDT, CDR2 YYEEEE. The sorted-subset replicate PCRs were given around 200 ng DNA, which is about 30,000 T cell genomes. The assay was immunoSEQ multiplex PCR, and TCRdb's table has in-frame clones only and misses some. The table includes approximately 2.5 million clones, approximately 94% detected once. CD45RA-negative memory and CD45RA+ naive subsets were split from the CD4+ cells. This clonotype was sampled from a man aged 18 to 30 in good health. The V gene is TRBV5-6, the J gene TRBJ2-5; a possible D gene is TRBD1 (5 bases). Sequencing was done on a sample of naive CD4+ T cells sorted from blood. Subset reported: CD45RA+ positively selected. Here the CDR3 DNA reads TGTGCCAGCAGCTTGAACACCAGGGAACGAGAGACCCAGTACTTC. Encoded protein: CASSLNTRERETQYF.